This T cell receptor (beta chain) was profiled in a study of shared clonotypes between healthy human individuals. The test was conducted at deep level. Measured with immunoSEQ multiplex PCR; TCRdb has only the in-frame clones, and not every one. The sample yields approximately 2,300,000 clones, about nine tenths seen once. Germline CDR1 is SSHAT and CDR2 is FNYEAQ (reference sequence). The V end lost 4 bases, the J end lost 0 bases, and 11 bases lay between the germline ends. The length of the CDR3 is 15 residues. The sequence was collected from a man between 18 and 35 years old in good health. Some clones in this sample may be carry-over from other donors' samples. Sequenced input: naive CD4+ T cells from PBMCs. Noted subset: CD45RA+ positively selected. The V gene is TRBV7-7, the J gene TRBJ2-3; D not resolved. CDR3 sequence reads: CASSSGPASTDTQYF. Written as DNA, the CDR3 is TGTGCCAGCAGCTCCGGACCGGCGAGCACAGATACGCAGTATTTT.